This TCR beta chain was sequenced during a study of T cell responses to AZD1222 COVID-19 vaccine. Profiled with immunoSEQ multiplex PCR; TCRdb holds only in-frame clones, not every one. The sample carries 100,000 to 140,000 clones, roughly 90% recorded once. The study's findings and limits: Repertoire sampling occurred only after the peak T cell response. Variant regions that are unmutated are reportedly the target of nearly half of spike-specific TCRs.

Trimming took 2 bases from V and 1 from J; bases not matched to a gene: 3. Germline-derived CDR1 and CDR2 are MNHEY and SMNVEV (reference sequence). The CDR3 spans 17 residues. To note about this clone: Its matching antigen is unknown.

The TCR sequence derives from an adult in good health. This chain connects TRBV27 to TRBJ1-4, with 11 bases identical to TRBD1. The sequencing here drew on peripheral blood, taken on day 0 of AZD1222 vaccination. The CDR3 here is CASSLVGTGGTNEKLFF. For the CDR3, the DNA is TGTGCCAGCAGTTTAGTTGGGACAGGGGGAACTAATGAAAAACTGTTTTTT.